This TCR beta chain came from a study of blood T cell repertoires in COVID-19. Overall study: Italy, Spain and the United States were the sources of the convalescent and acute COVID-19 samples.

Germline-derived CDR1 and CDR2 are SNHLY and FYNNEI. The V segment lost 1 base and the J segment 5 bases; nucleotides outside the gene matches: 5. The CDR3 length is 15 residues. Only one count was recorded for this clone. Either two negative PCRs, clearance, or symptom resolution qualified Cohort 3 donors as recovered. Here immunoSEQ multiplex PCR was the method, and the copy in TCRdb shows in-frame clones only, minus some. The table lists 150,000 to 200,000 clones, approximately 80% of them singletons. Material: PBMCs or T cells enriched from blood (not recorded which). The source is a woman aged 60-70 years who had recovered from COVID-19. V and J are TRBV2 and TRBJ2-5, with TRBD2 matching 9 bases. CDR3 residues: CASSEGGLAGETQYF. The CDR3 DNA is TGTGCCAGCAGTGAAGGGGGACTAGCCGGGGAGACCCAGTACTTC.